The 29 T cell receptor beta chains below all came from one sample that was sequenced in a study of blood T cell repertoires in COVID-19. Measured with immunoSEQ multiplex PCR; TCRdb has only the in-frame clones, and not every one. The sample includes 250,000 to 350,000 clones, around 85% of them seen just once. The source material was peripheral blood. The receptors stem from a human donor with COVID-19, enrolled during active disease. The donor label of this sample is uncertain.

V is TRBV23-1 and J is TRBJ2-7; 7 nucleotides match TRBD1. TRBV23-1 belongs to the ORF category, with a function that is uncertain. CDR3 size: 14 residues. Unmatched junction bases numbered 7, after V lost 2 bases and J lost 6 bases. CDR3 DNA sequence: TGCGCCAGCAGTCAACAGGGGGATGTCAGCGAGCAGTACTTC. This translates into CASSQQGDVSEQYF.

The chain's CDR3 is CASSGRQGEITGELFF. CDR3 in DNA: TGTGCCAGCAGTGGGCGACAGGGGGAGATAACCGGGGAGCTGTTTTTT. This sequence joins TRBV6-1 and TRBJ2-2; 9 bases line up with TRBD1. From germline, CDR1 is MNHNS and CDR2 SASEGT. V lost 4 bases, J lost 5 bases, and 8 bases stayed unmatched. The CDR3 covers 16 residues.

This clone appeared a single time. The genes are TRBV6-2 or TRBV6-3 and TRBJ2-1; D possibly corresponds to TRBD2 (6 bases). Trimming took off 2 bases at V and 4 bases at J, with 12 bases between the two ends. The CDR3 totals 15 residues. The germline gives CDR1 MNHEY, CDR2 SVGEGT. CDR3 loop: CASSYGGDPYNEQFF. The CDR3 DNA sequence: TGTGCCAGCAGTTACGGAGGGGACCCTTACAATGAGCAGTTCTTC.

The J gene is TRBJ2-5, the V gene TRBV19; perhaps TRBD2 as D (5 bases). The V and J ends lost 6 bases and 5 bases respectively, with 7 bases between them. Germline CDR1 is LNHDA and CDR2 is SQIVND (reference sequence). This CDR3 comprises 11 residues. In DNA, the CDR3 is TGTGCCAGTAGCACGGGGGAGACCCAGTACTTC. It encodes CASSTGETQYF.

This chain uses TRBV18 with TRBJ2-2; weak D call: TRBD1 (6 bases). V lost 5 bases, J lost 2 bases, and 6 bases lay in between. CDR3 length equals 13 residues. Germline CDR1 KGHSH, CDR2 LQKENI. The CDR3 sequence is CASSGGNTGELFF. DNA of the CDR3: TGTGCCAGCTCAGGGGGCAACACCGGGGAGCTGTTTTTT.

As DNA, the CDR3 is TGCGCCAGCAGCTTGGACCGACAGGGTGGTGGCTACACCTTC. Protein product: CASSLDRQGGGYTF. The V call is TRBV5-1, the J call TRBJ1-2; 7 nucleotides align to TRBD1. The CDR3 totals 14 residues. Per germline, CDR1 SGHRS and CDR2 YFSETQ. The J segment lost 7 bases and the V segment lost 0 bases, leaving 6 bases of the junction unmatched.

The chain employs TRBV23-1 and TRBJ2-7; D is possibly TRBD1 (5 bases). TRBV23-1 is annotated as an ORF whose role is uncertain. The CDR3 sequence is 11 residues long. The ends were cut back, 8 bases at V and 2 bases at J, with 7 bases in the middle. DNA of the CDR3: TGCGCCAGCTCAGGGCCCTACGAGCAGTACTTC. Protein product: CASSGPYEQYF.

The V call is TRBV5-1, the J call TRBJ2-5, with 8 bases matching TRBD2. Germline trimming cut 0 bases from V and 5 bases from J; bases unmatched to any gene: 3. Germline lookup yields CDR1 SGHRS and CDR2 YFSETQ. The length of the CDR3 is 14 residues. CDR3 in DNA: TGCGCCAGCAGCTTGGGGCGGGAGGTTGAGACCCAGTACTTC. Protein: CASSLGREVETQYF.

The chain couples TRBV21-1 to TRBJ2-1; the DNA was not used to check the table's D call, TRBD2. TRBV21-1 is termed a pseudogene. CDR3 size: 17 residues. The CDR3 nucleotides are TGTGCCAGCAGTGCTCCGACTAGCGGGACACCTCGCAAGGAGCAGTTCTTC. Residues: CASSAPTSGTPRKEQFF.

The V gene is TRBV7-2, the J gene TRBJ2-7; TRBD2 matches at 7 bases. Trimming removed 2 bases from V and 2 bases from J; junction bases left unmatched: 6. CDR1 and CDR2 (germline): SGHTA, FQGNSA. The CDR3 loop spans 15 amino acids. The CDR3 DNA sequence: TGTGCCAGCAGCTTATCCTCGGGAGGTACCTACGAGCAGTACTTC. As protein: CASSLSSGGTYEQYF.

In this sample, this clone turned up a few times. The chain employs TRBV28 and TRBJ1-2; unclear D gene. This CDR3 is 12 amino acids long. V lost 3 bases and J lost 2, with 4 bases in between. The germline CDR1 and CDR2 sequences are MDHEN and SYDVKM. The CDR3 region is CASSFRNYGYTF. Here the CDR3 DNA reads TGTGCCAGCAGTTTCCGGAACTATGGCTACACCTTC.

This rearrangement joins TRBV29-1 to TRBJ1-1; no firm D call. This CDR3 comprises 11 residues. The V gene's germline CDR1 is SQVTM and CDR2 ANQGSEA. Trimming shortened V by 3 bases and J by 3 bases, and 5 bases separated the two germline ends. The DNA for the CDR3 is TGCAGCGTTGACGTTTACACTGAAGCTTTCTTT. It encodes CSVDVYTEAFF.

J is TRBJ2-7 and V is TRBV9; TRBD1 matches at 10 bases. This CDR3 region has 15 residues. Germline V CDR1 and CDR2: SGDLS, YYNGEE. V was pared by 4 bases and J by 5 bases, with 9 bases of the junction left unmatched. CDR3 amino acids: CASSPQGTGVDEQYF. The CDR3, as DNA: TGTGCCAGCAGCCCCCAGGGGACAGGGGTCGACGAGCAGTACTTC.

The chain joins TRBV24-1 to TRBJ2-5, with 7 bases identical to TRBD1. After removal of 0 bases from V and 3 bases from J, the junction contained 6 bases not matched to a gene. This CDR3 is 16 amino acids long. The germline V gene encodes CDR1 KGHDR and CDR2 SFDVKD. In DNA form, the CDR3 reads TGTGCCACCAGTGATTTGAACAGGGGCTTGGAAGAGACCCAGTACTTC. It translates to CATSDLNRGLEETQYF.

The rearrangement links TRBV5-5 to TRBJ2-3, with D possibly TRBD1 on 5 matching bases. The CDR3 runs to 15 residues. Germline values: CDR1 SGHKS, CDR2 YYEKEE (reference sequence). Trimming removed 1 base from V and 1 base from J, with 10 bases in between. DNA for the CDR3: TGTGCCAGCAGCTTGATGGGGCAGGGCACAGATACGCAGTATTTT. Translating gives CASSLMGQGTDTQYF.

J is TRBJ2-2 and V is TRBV4-3; TRBD2 matches 7 bases. The V and J ends lost 4 bases and 6 bases, in that order; junction bases with no gene match: 14. The CDR3 totals 17 residues. The germline CDR1 and CDR2 sequences are LGHNA and YSLEER. In nucleotides, the CDR3 is TGCGCCAGCAGCCCCGATTGGGCGGGAGTGATACCCGGGGAGCTGTTTTTT. Protein: CASSPDWAGVIPGELFF.

This clone has only one observation. The gene calls are TRBV10-3 and TRBJ1-2; 7 bases line up with TRBD1. V lost 8 bases and J lost 2; bases outside the gene matches: 17. The CDR3 sequence is 17 residues long. CDR1 is ENHRY, CDR2 SYGVKD, per germline. CDR3 nucleotides: TGTGCCATCCCAACAGGGGACCCGCTTAAAGCAAACTATGGCTACACCTTC. It yields the protein CAIPTGDPLKANYGYTF.

The J gene is TRBJ2-1, the V gene TRBV5-1, with 11 bases that match TRBD1. The germline V gene encodes CDR1 SGHRS and CDR2 YFSETQ. Losses at the gene ends were 1 base for V and 7 bases for J; bases not matched to a gene: 7. This CDR3 is 16 amino acids long. CDR3 DNA: TGCGCCAGCAGCTTGAATTCTGGGACAGGGGGGAATGAGCAGTTCTTC. Residues: CASSLNSGTGGNEQFF.

This chain joins TRBV28 and TRBJ1-2, with 10 nucleotides matching TRBD1. CDR1 MDHEN and CDR2 SYDVKM come from the germline V gene. This CDR3 region has 16 residues. J lost 5 bases, V lost 6 bases, and 12 bases had no gene match. CDR3 coding DNA: TGTGCCAGCAGCATACCGGGACAGGGGAGAGGGTATGGCTACACCTTC. Its translation is CASSIPGQGRGYGYTF.

V usage is TRBV5-1 and J usage is TRBJ1-1; 7 bases agree with TRBD1. Germline V gene sequence: CDR1 SGHRS, CDR2 YFSETQ. J was trimmed by 0 bases and V by 0 bases; bases with no gene match: 5. This CDR3 has 16 residues. CDR3 nucleotide sequence: TGCGCCAGCAGCTTGGGACTTACAGGGGTGAACACTGAAGCTTTCTTT. Its protein is CASSLGLTGVNTEAFF.

This clone was counted between two and nine times. The chain joins TRBV19 to TRBJ2-1; maybe TRBD1 (5 bases). The CDR3 has 13 amino acids. Germline V CDR1 and CDR2: LNHDA, SQIVND (reference sequence). V dropped 1 base and J dropped 5 bases, with 6 bases sitting between them. The DNA for the CDR3 is TGTGCCAGTAGTATAGGACAGAACAATGAGCAGTTCTTC. It yields the protein CASSIGQNNEQFF.

The CDR3 spells CASSTSWTGAAYEQYF. The CDR3 DNA sequence: TGCGCCAGCAGCACCTCCTGGACAGGGGCGGCCTACGAGCAGTACTTC. This rearrangement joins TRBV5-1 to TRBJ2-7; 9 bases match TRBD1. The CDR3 runs 16 residues. With 4 bases clipped from V and 2 bases from J, the junction kept 10 bases outside the gene matches. Germline V gene data show CDR1 as SGHRS and CDR2 as YFSETQ. The variable domain in full, with the rest retrieved from reference TRBV5-1 and TRBJ2-7, is KAGVTQTPRYLIKTRGQQVTLSCSPISGHRSVSWYQQTPGQGLQFLFEYFSETQRNKGNFPGRFSGRQFSNSRSEMNVSTLELGDSALYLCASSTSWTGAAYEQYFGPGTRLTVT.

In its sample, this clone was seen once. The gene calls are TRBV19 and TRBJ2-1, with 8 bases matching TRBD2. This CDR3 has 17 residues. Germline lookup yields CDR1 LNHDA and CDR2 SQIVND (reference sequence). V dropped 4 bases and J dropped 0; count of bases not matched to a gene: 8. The CDR3 nucleotides are TGTGCCAGTAGTACCGGACTAGCCCAAAGCTCCTACAATGAGCAGTTCTTC. This encodes CASSTGLAQSSYNEQFF. The full variable domain, with the rest looked up from reference TRBV19 and TRBJ2-1, is DGGITQSPKYLFRKEGQNVTLSCEQNLNHDAMYWYRQDPGQGLRLIYYSQIVNDFQKGDIAEGYSVSREKKESFPLTVTSAQKNPTAFYLCASSTGLAQSSYNEQFFGPGTRLTVL.

The chain recombines TRBV5-6 with TRBJ1-1; D gene uncertain. Looked up from germline, CDR1 is SGHDT and CDR2 is YYEEEE. The CDR3 spans 13 residues. The V and J ends lost 1 base and 2 bases respectively, with 6 bases between them. CDR3: CASSLPGNTEAFF. The CDR3 DNA is TGTGCCAGCAGCTTGCCAGGAAACACTGAAGCTTTCTTT.

CDR3 loop: CASSPSSSGTGDETQYF. The DNA of the CDR3 is TGTGCCAGCTCCCCAAGTTCGTCGGGGACAGGGGATGAGACCCAGTACTTC. The V call is TRBV18, the J call TRBJ2-5, with 10 bases aligning to TRBD1. V shed 6 bases and J 5 bases; nucleotides not matched to a gene: 15. CDR1 and CDR2 (germline): KGHSH, LQKENI. This CDR3 spans 17 amino acids.

The chain employs TRBV5-1 and TRBJ1-1; possibly TRBD1 for D (5 bases). From germline, CDR1 is SGHRS and CDR2 YFSETQ. Trimming removed 4 bases at V and 3 bases at J, with 16 bases between. This CDR3 is built from 15 residues. This chain's CDR3 is CASSLSPRGDTEAFF. As DNA, the CDR3 is TGCGCCAGCAGCCTCAGCCCGCGGGGGGACACTGAAGCTTTCTTT.

The chain links TRBV7-2 to TRBJ1-1; D ambiguous. Trimming stripped 9 bases from V and 2 bases from J, with 16 bases between. The germline gives CDR1 SGHTA, CDR2 FQGNSA. The CDR3 runs to 14 residues. The CDR3 DNA is TGTGCCAGTCTCACCCCGGGGATCAACACTGAAGCTTTCTTT. This sequence encodes CASLTPGINTEAFF.

This chain joins TRBV27 and TRBJ2-7, with 7 bases lining up with TRBD1. Germline V CDR1 and CDR2: MNHEY, SMNVEV (reference sequence). The junction had 5 bases not matched to a gene; V was cut back by 4 bases and J by 2 bases. The CDR3 consists of 14 residues. Here the CDR3 DNA reads TGTGCCAGCAGTTCCAGGGGGATACCCTACGAGCAGTACTTC. Translation: CASSSRGIPYEQYF.

Remarks on this clone: This CDR3 is also generated by other DNA sequences in the sample. J is TRBJ2-5 and V is TRBV24-1; unclear D gene. CDR3 length equals 12 residues. V was trimmed by 5 bases and J by 1 base, leaving 4 bases between them. Germline V gene lookup returns CDR1 KGHDR and CDR2 SFDVKD. Here the CDR3 DNA reads TGTGCCACCAGTGGGGCCCAAGAGACCCAGTACTTC. Translated, it gives CATSGAQETQYF.